The 18 T cell receptor beta chains presented below share a single source sample, sequenced in a study of human T cells and chemical hapten exposure (dated by TCRdb to the early 2020s). The library was built by means of RACE. The instrument was a NextSeq 500. The public reads were quality trimmed at Q25 with fastp and then assembled into clones with MiXCR by TCRdb, keeping productive beta chains. Under each unique CDR3 protein, matching rows form one entry showing the most common genes and DNA. A total of about 120,000 distinct CDR3 sequences appear in this sample, roughly 15% of them only once. The top ten clonotypes cover approximately 0.92% of the sample. Read against the paper, the sample's time point label means: patch test 1, 2 weeks after DPC sensitization. This specimen's treatment or condition label, interpreted: therapeutic diphenylcyclopropenone sensitization with weekly scalp DPC. The sample was whole blood, taken in connection with sensitization to the hapten diphenylcyclopropenone (DPC). All receptors come from a man between 18 and 35 years old with alopecia areata. Some clones in this sample may be carry-over from other donors' samples.

This clonotype was observed a handful of times. This rearrangement joins TRBV2 to TRBJ1-1, with 8 positions matching TRBD1. Germline V gene lookup returns CDR1 SNHLY and CDR2 FYNNEI. CDR3 size: 12 residues. V dropped 5 bases and J dropped 5; count of bases not matched to a gene: 1. The CDR3 here is CASSNRGTEAFF. DNA of the CDR3: TGTGCCAGCAGTAACAGGGGGACTGAAGCTTTCTTT.

This clonotype was counted only a few times. V usage is TRBV4-2 and J usage is TRBJ1-3, with 10 bases matching TRBD1. CDR3 length: 16 residues. The J segment lost 2 bases and the V segment lost 2 bases, leaving 3 bases of the junction unmatched. The germline V gene encodes CDR1 LGHNA and CDR2 YNFKEQ. Here the CDR3 reads CASSQPDRGPGNTIYF. The CDR3 DNA follows: TGTGCCAGCAGCCAACCCGACAGGGGGCCTGGAAACACCATATATTTT.

A few counts support this clonotype. The rearrangement joins TRBV3-1 to TRBJ2-7; D is possibly TRBD1 (5 bases). CDR1 and CDR2 from the germline V gene are LGHDT and YNNKEL (reference sequence). V was shortened by 0 bases and J by 7 bases, with 7 bases between the two germline ends. The CDR3 totals 12 residues. The CDR3 DNA reads TGTGCCAGCAGCCAAGAAGGGGAAGAGCAGTACTTC. As protein: CASSQEGEEQYF.

This clonotype came up a few times. This rearrangement joins TRBV9 to TRBJ2-3; the D gene is possibly TRBD2 (5 bases). Per the germline V gene, CDR1 is SGDLS and CDR2 is YYNGEE. The CDR3 has 15 residues. V lost 1 base, J lost 0 bases, and 9 bases lay in between. This CDR3 is CASSVTADSTDTQYF. The CDR3 region has the DNA TGTGCCAGCAGCGTAACAGCGGACAGCACAGATACGCAGTATTTT. The entire variable domain, with the rest obtained from reference TRBV9 and TRBJ2-3, is as follows: DSGVTQTPKHLITATGQRVTLRCSPRSGDLSVYWYQQSLDQGLQFLIQYYNGEERAKGNILERFSAQQFPDLHSELNLSSLELGDSALYFCASSVTADSTDTQYFGPGTRLTVL.

This clonotype turned up a few times. This chain uses TRBV4-3 with TRBJ1-1; a possible D gene is TRBD1 (5 bases). Germline values: CDR1 LGHNA, CDR2 YSLEER. CDR3 length: 15 amino acids. Trimming pared 4 bases from V and 4 bases from J, leaving 16 bases between. CDR3 in amino acids: CASSPNAGRRTEAFF. The CDR3 DNA reads TGCGCCAGCAGCCCCAATGCAGGGAGACGCACTGAAGCTTTCTTT.

The genes are TRBV3-1 and TRBJ2-5, with 7 bases matching TRBD1. V trimming: 4 bases; J trimming: 3 bases; junction bases outside the gene matches: 11. CDR1 and CDR2 from the germline V gene are LGHDT and YNNKEL (reference sequence). CDR3 size: 16 residues. CDR3: CASSLRGPGGKETQYF. CDR3 in DNA: TGTGCCAGCAGCCTCAGAGGGCCAGGGGGAAAAGAGACCCAGTACTTC.

In this sample, this clonotype turned up a few times. The rearrangement links TRBV5-1 to TRBJ1-6; 9 bases are a match to TRBD1. There are 14 residues in the CDR3. V was pared by 6 bases and J by 7 bases, with 5 bases of the junction left unmatched. CDR1 SGHRS and CDR2 YFSETQ come from the germline V gene. The CDR3 spells CASTRDRENSPLHF. CDR3 bases: TGCGCCAGCACCCGGGACAGGGAGAATTCACCCCTCCACTTT. The full variable domain, in which reference TRBV5-1 and TRBJ1-6 provide the parts outside the CDR3, is KAGVTQTPRYLIKTRGQQVTLSCSPISGHRSVSWYQQTPGQGLQFLFEYFSETQRNKGNFPGRFSGRQFSNSRSEMNVSTLELGDSALYLCASTRDRENSPLHFGNGTRLTVT.

This sequence joins TRBV27 and TRBJ2-7; 8 positions agree with TRBD1. Germline CDR1 MNHEY, CDR2 SMNVEV (reference sequence). This CDR3 has 12 amino acids. Trimming at V came to 5 bases and at J to 9 bases, leaving 6 bases not matched to a gene. CDR3 sequence reads: CASSTAGGWQYF. CDR3 bases: TGTGCCAGCAGTACTGCAGGGGGCTGGCAGTACTTC.

In regard to this clonotype: A single base separates this from a much larger clone, so it may be a read error. The chain joins TRBV7-6 to TRBJ2-3; D is perhaps TRBD1 (5 bases). Germline V CDR1 and CDR2: SGHVS, FNYEAQ. This CDR3 region has 14 residues. V dropped 3 bases and J dropped 1 base, with 8 bases sitting between them. The CDR3 coding sequence is TGTGCCAGCAGCTTCGCCAGGGGCACAGATACGCAGTATTTT. It yields the protein CASSFARGTDTQYF.

This clonotype came up many times. The genes are TRBV11-2 and TRBJ1-1; TRBD1 matches at 8 bases. J was trimmed by 0 bases and V by 1 base; bases with no gene match: 1. Germline V gene data show CDR1 as SGHAT and CDR2 as FQNNGV. The CDR3 has 15 residues. CDR3 sequence: CASSLGQGMNTEAFF. The CDR3 DNA reads as TGTGCCAGCAGCTTAGGACAGGGGATGAACACTGAAGCTTTCTTT.

The table lists this clonotype with a few counts. This CDR3 reads CATRTGPEAFF. The CDR3 region has the DNA TGTGCCACCAGGACCGGACCTGAAGCTTTCTTT. The rearrangement links TRBV28 to TRBJ1-1; D not resolved. Trimming removed 10 bases at V and 6 bases at J, with 12 bases between. Looked up from germline, CDR1 is MDHEN and CDR2 is SYDVKM. The CDR3 runs to 11 residues.

This clonotype was counted between two and nine times. The rearrangement joins TRBV2 to TRBJ1-3; D uncertain. The V end was cut by 2 bases, the J end by 0 bases, with 11 bases between. The CDR3 consists of 16 residues. The germline V gene encodes CDR1 SNHLY and CDR2 FYNNEI. DNA of the CDR3: TGTGCCAGCAGTGAATACAGTCCGCTCTCTGGAAACACCATATATTTT. Translating gives CASSEYSPLSGNTIYF.

There are many counts of this clonotype. The V gene is TRBV27, the J gene TRBJ1-6, with D possibly being TRBD1 (5 bases). Trimming cost V 7 bases and J 5 bases, with 12 bases left between them. This CDR3 contains 14 residues. Germline CDR1 and CDR2: MNHEY and SMNVEV (reference sequence). The chain's CDR3 is CASTRQRDNSPLHF. CDR3 DNA sequence: TGTGCCAGCACCAGACAGAGAGATAATTCACCCCTCCACTTT.

The rearrangement links TRBV7-9 to TRBJ2-7, with D maybe TRBD2 (5 bases). V was pared by 5 bases and J by 0 bases, with 14 bases between. The V gene's germline CDR1 is SEHNR and CDR2 FQNEAQ (reference sequence). The CDR3 totals 15 residues. The CDR3 DNA follows: TGTGCCAGCAGCCCCGGACCGGGATCCTCCTACGAGCAGTACTTC. Amino acid sequence: CASSPGPGSSYEQYF.

This clonotype was detected a few times. V gene TRBV4-3 combines with J gene TRBJ2-4; 7 bases are a match to TRBD1. The CDR3 runs to 14 residues. The V gene's germline CDR1 is LGHNA and CDR2 YSLEER. The V segment lost 0 bases and the J segment 8 bases; nucleotides outside the gene matches: 4. The DNA of the CDR3 is TGCGCCAGCAGCCAAGAAACAGGGGTGGACATTCAGTACTTC. Translated, it gives CASSQETGVDIQYF.

The rearrangement joins TRBV5-4 to TRBJ2-2; 8 positions match TRBD1. The CDR3 runs 16 residues. Per the germline V gene, CDR1 is SGHNT and CDR2 is YYREEE (reference sequence). The junction had 4 bases not matched to a gene; V was cut back by 3 bases and J by 0 bases. The chain's CDR3 is CASSSIQGANTGELFF. The CDR3 nucleotides read TGTGCCAGCAGCTCCATACAGGGGGCGAACACCGGGGAGCTGTTTTTT.

This clonotype came up a few times. The chain couples TRBV12-3 or TRBV12-4 to TRBJ1-2; D remains unclear. The germline V and J ends were trimmed by 5 bases and 8 bases, with 15 bases remaining between them. The CDR3 runs to 13 residues. The CDR3 spells CASSPRPQAGYTF. In DNA form, the CDR3 reads TGTGCCAGCAGTCCCCGACCCCAGGCGGGCTACACCTTC.

This rearrangement joins TRBV20-1 to TRBJ1-2; the D gene is possibly TRBD1 (5 bases). Between the trimmed V and J ends, which lost 5 bases and 6 bases, there was a span of 22 bases. Per germline, CDR1 DFQATT and CDR2 SNEGSKA (reference sequence). The CDR3 is made up of 15 amino acids. For the CDR3, the DNA is TGCAGTGCTCCACCCGCAGGGTCGATACCGGATGGCTACACCTTC. It translates to CSAPPAGSIPDGYTF.